In its sample, the clone carrying this TCR beta chain was seen many times. Each CDR3 protein gets one entry after TCRdb re-called the 5' RACE reads with MiXCR. Of more than 90,000 distinct CDR3 sequences listed, 11% were seen once; the top ten hold 5.1%. This specimen comes from a study of early T cells in non-severe SARS-CoV-2 infection. The CDR3 extends over 18 amino acids. V was pared by 3 bases and J by 0 bases, with 10 bases of the junction left unmatched. The V gene's germline CDR1 is MGHRA and CDR2 YSYEKL. The TCR was taken from an adult who was a healthcare worker with PCR-confirmed SARS-CoV-2 infection or an uninfected control (not recorded which). The sequencing sample was made of whole blood. The chain joins TRBV4-1 to TRBJ1-4; 7 nucleotides line up with TRBD1. This CDR3 is CASSHRQGSLATNEKLFF. Written as DNA, the CDR3 is TGCGCCAGCAGCCATCGACAGGGCTCCCTCGCAACTAATGAAAAACTGTTTTTT.